The 16 T cell receptor beta chains reported below all come from one sample, sequenced in a study of blood T cell repertoires in COVID-19. This table comes from immunoSEQ multiplex PCR, and its TCRdb copy is limited to in-frame clones, with some not included. The sample has about 220,000 clones, about 80% seen once. The sample taken for sequencing was PBMCs or T cells enriched from blood (not recorded which). These receptors were collected from a middle-aged woman with acute COVID-19.

The rearrangement joins TRBV4-3 to TRBJ2-7, with TRBD1 matching over 9 bases. The V gene's germline CDR1 is LGHNA and CDR2 YSLEER. The CDR3 spans 14 residues. Unmatched junction bases numbered 6, after V lost 4 bases and J lost 5 bases. The CDR3 is CASSLEGQGDEQYF. DNA of the CDR3: TGCGCCAGCAGCCTCGAGGGACAGGGAGACGAGCAGTACTTC.

Here the CDR3 reads CASSPLGQPNTEAFF. The CDR3 bases are TGTGCCAGCAGCCCTCTGGGACAGCCGAACACTGAAGCTTTCTTT. This chain links TRBV11-1 with TRBJ1-1, with TRBD1 matching 7 bases. This CDR3 region has 15 residues. The germline V gene has CDR1 SGHAT and CDR2 FQDESV (reference sequence). Trimming at V came to 5 bases and at J to 1 base, leaving 7 bases not matched to a gene.

This clone was counted once. The chain uses TRBV4-2 and TRBJ2-2; D not certain. Trimming pared 0 bases from V and 3 bases from J, leaving 5 bases between. Germline-derived CDR1 and CDR2 are LGHNA and YNFKEQ. There are 14 residues in the CDR3. The DNA for the CDR3 is TGTGCCAGCAGCCAAGAAGCCTACACCGGGGAGCTGTTTTTT. It translates to CASSQEAYTGELFF.

The chain couples TRBV30 to TRBJ1-3; no clear D. Germline V gene lookup returns CDR1 GTSNPN and CDR2 SVGIG (reference sequence). The CDR3 covers 15 residues. The V end was cut by 2 bases, the J end by 0 bases, with 11 bases between. CDR3 amino acids: CAWSPRTHSGNTIYF. CDR3 nucleotide sequence: TGTGCCTGGAGTCCTAGGACTCACTCTGGAAACACCATATATTTT.

The chain employs TRBV19 and TRBJ2-6; TRBD1 aligns across 7 bases. The CDR3 extends over 16 amino acids. From germline, CDR1 is LNHDA and CDR2 SQIVND (reference sequence). V dropped 5 bases and J dropped 0; count of bases not matched to a gene: 4. CDR3 region: CASSLPGGSGANVLTF. CDR3 bases: TGTGCCAGTAGTCTCCCAGGGGGCTCTGGGGCCAACGTCCTGACTTTC.

The V and J genes are TRBV10-3 and TRBJ2-7, with 7 bases matching TRBD1. Germline values: CDR1 ENHRY, CDR2 SYGVKD. This CDR3 has 12 residues. J lost 3 bases, V lost 10 bases, and 6 bases had no gene match. The CDR3 region is CATRGTSYEQYF. As DNA, the CDR3 is TGTGCCACCAGGGGGACAAGCTACGAGCAGTACTTC.

The CDR3 reads CASSEAAGSGTEAFF. In DNA form, the CDR3 reads TGTGCCAGCAGTGAAGCAGCAGGGAGCGGGACTGAAGCTTTCTTT. This chain joins TRBV25-1 and TRBJ1-1, with D perhaps matching TRBD1 (5 bases). The CDR3 is made up of 15 amino acids. V dropped 2 bases and J dropped 5 bases, with 15 bases sitting between them. Per the germline V gene, CDR1 is MGHDK and CDR2 is SYGVNS.

The gene calls are TRBV9 and TRBJ2-1; unclear D gene. This CDR3 contains 14 residues. Trimming took off 4 bases at V and 7 bases at J, with 15 bases between the two ends. Germline CDR1 is SGDLS and CDR2 is YYNGEE. As DNA, the CDR3 is TGTGCCAGCAGCTCGGGTCTGGATGGGAATGAGCAGTTCTTC. Translation: CASSSGLDGNEQFF.

The chain links TRBV7-2 to TRBJ2-1; 8 bases agree with TRBD1. The CDR3 length is 15 residues. V lost 5 bases to trimming and J lost 2 bases; unmatched junction nucleotides: 5. Germline assignment: CDR1 SGHTA and CDR2 FQGNSA. The CDR3 loop reads CASSAQGAPYNEQFF. The CDR3 DNA follows: TGTGCCAGCAGCGCTCAGGGGGCTCCCTACAATGAGCAGTTCTTC. Complete variable domain (other parts from reference TRBV7-2 and TRBJ2-1): GAGVSQSPSNKVTEKGKDVELRCDPISGHTALYWYRQSLGQGLEFLIYFQGNSAPDKSGLPSDRFSAERTGGSVSTLTIQRTQQEDSAVYLCASSAQGAPYNEQFFGPGTRLTVL.

This chain uses TRBV3-1 (or the pseudogene TRBV3-2) with TRBJ2-2; possibly TRBD1 for D (5 bases). From germline, CDR1 is LGHDT and CDR2 YNNKEL (reference sequence). V lost 2 bases and J lost 4, with 8 bases in between. The CDR3 consists of 14 residues. The CDR3 DNA reads as TGTGCCAGCAGCCAATGGCAGGGCACCGGGGAGCTGTTTTTT. It yields the protein CASSQWQGTGELFF.

Concerning this clone itself: One junction end does not reproduce the germline sequence, and a read error may be involved. Other DNA sequences in the same sample also yield this CDR3. The chain carries TRBV12-3 or TRBV12-4 and TRBJ1-2; D is uncertain. The CDR3 is 11 residues long. Here the CDR3 DNA reads TGCGCCAGCAGCCTTAGATATGGCTACACCTTC. The encoded protein is CASSLRYGYTF.

This chain links TRBV11-2 with TRBJ1-2, with D perhaps TRBD1 (5 bases). The germline V gene encodes CDR1 SGHAT and CDR2 FQNNGV. V was cut by 5 bases and J by 5 bases, with 21 bases left in between. The CDR3 totals 16 residues. This chain's CDR3 is CASSLTPVQGRYGYTF. The CDR3 nucleotides read TGTGCCAGCAGCCTAACCCCTGTGCAGGGAAGGTATGGCTACACCTTC.

Only a few counts were recorded for this clone. This chain connects TRBV29-1 to TRBJ1-1, with TRBD1 as a possible D gene (5 bases). This CDR3 is 13 amino acids long. In germline, CDR1 is SQVTM, CDR2 ANQGSEA. V was trimmed by 4 bases and J by 3 bases, leaving 12 bases between them. The CDR3 reads CSVGGAGDTEAFF. The CDR3 DNA is TGCAGCGTTGGTGGGGCGGGAGACACTGAAGCTTTCTTT.

The rearrangement joins TRBV7-3 to TRBJ1-6; no reliable D call. The germline CDR1 and CDR2 sequences are SGHTA and FQGTGA. V dropped 3 bases and J dropped 7 bases, with 4 bases sitting between them. CDR3 length equals 12 residues. Written as DNA, the CDR3 is TGTGCCAGCAGCTTCGGGAATTCACCCCTCCACTTT. Its protein product is CASSFGNSPLHF.

The rearrangement joins TRBV29-1 to TRBJ1-1; D gene uncertain. This CDR3 has 14 amino acids. CDR1 and CDR2 (germline): SQVTM, ANQGSEA. Trimming stripped 4 bases from V and 1 base from J, with 13 bases between. The CDR3 sequence: CSVGPGLTNTEAFF. The DNA for the CDR3 is TGCAGCGTTGGCCCCGGACTCACGAACACTGAAGCTTTCTTT.

The rearrangement joins TRBV28 to TRBJ2-3; 15 bases are shared with TRBD2. The CDR3 runs to 15 residues. Germline-derived CDR1 and CDR2 are MDHEN and SYDVKM. V dropped 5 bases and J dropped 7; count of bases not matched to a gene: 4. CDR3 amino acids: CASSPGTSGRHTQYF. CDR3 bases: TGTGCCAGCAGTCCTGGGACTAGCGGGAGGCATACGCAGTATTTT.